The rows below give T cell receptor beta chains drawn from one sample of a study of cytomegalovirus exposure and HLA in healthy donors. Some clones are missing from TCRdb's copy, which holds only in-frame ones; the method was immunoSEQ multiplex PCR. In the table there are 250,000 to 400,000 clones, 88% of which are singletons. Sequenced material: PBMCs. Every receptor here comes from a man aged 25-45 years in good health and CMV-seronegative. The CDR3 runs from the conserved cysteine through the conserved F or W. D genes are given only for firm matches. Size is omitted from some rows. Given values are once, few, many or a class for expanded clones.

>.|TRBV7-2|TRBD1|TRBJ1-6
TGTGCCAGCAGCTCACGACAGGGATTTTCACCCCTCCACTTT
CASSSRQGFSPLHF
>.|TRBV5-6|TRBD1|TRBJ2-1
TGTGCCAGCAGCTTGGAGGGACAGACGAATTATTGGCGCAATGAGCAGTTCTTC
CASSLEGQTNYWRNEQFF
>.|TRBV27|.|TRBJ2-7
TGTGCCAGCAGTTTTGGGACAAACTACGAGCAGTACTTC
CASSFGTNYEQYF
>few|TRBV19|.|TRBJ2-7
TGTGCCAGCGGACACCTTTACGAGCAGTACTTC
CASGHLYEQYF
>many|TRBV15|.|TRBJ1-1
TGTGCCACCAGCAGAGATCAGGAGGGGAGGAGTGAAGCTTTCTTT
CATSRDQEGRSEAFF
>.|TRBV11-1|TRBD2|TRBJ2-3
TGTGCCAGCAGCCGCTCGCAGAGCGGGGGCACAGATACGCAGTATTTT
CASSRSQSGGTDTQYF
>few|TRBV5-4|.|TRBJ2-1
TGTGCCAGCAGCTTGGAGTCCAGCGGAGCTACCTCCTACAATGAGCAGTTCTTC
CASSLESSGATSYNEQFF
>.|TRBV7-8|.|TRBJ1-5
TGTGCCAGCAGCTTAGGAGGTTGGTATCAGAGCAATCAGCCCCAGCATTTT
CASSLGGWYQSNQPQHF
>once|TRBV11-2|TRBD2|TRBJ2-7
TGTGCCAGCGCGGGGGGGGTACACGAGCAGTACTTC
CASAGGVHEQYF
>.|TRBV4-2|TRBD1|TRBJ1-1
TGTGCCAGCAGCCAAAGAATCTCCGAGACAGGGGTTAACACTGAAGCTTTCTTT
CASSQRISETGVNTEAFF
>.|TRBV29-1|.|TRBJ2-5
TGCAGCGTTGAAGGCGTCGGTGGAGGGGGCGCGAAGACCCAGTACTTC
CSVEGVGGGGAKTQYF
>.|TRBV4-3|.|TRBJ1-2
TGCGCCAGCAGCCAAGACAGGTTTAACTATGGCTACACCTTC
CASSQDRFNYGYTF
>.|TRBV7-2|TRBD1|TRBJ1-6
TGTGCCAGCAGCTTAGAAGGGACAGTTGGTTCACCCCTCCACTTT
CASSLEGTVGSPLHF
>.|TRBV18|TRBD1|TRBJ1-4
TGTGCCAGCTCAAGGGACAGGGGCCTTAATGAAAAACTGTTTTTT
CASSRDRGLNEKLFF
>.|TRBV19|TRBD1|TRBJ2-7
TGTGCCAGTAGCCCCTTAACAGGGGGCGACGAGCAGTACTTC
CASSPLTGGDEQYF
>.|TRBV27|TRBD1|TRBJ1-1
TGTGCCAGCAGTCACAGGGGGCGGACTGAAGCTTTCTTT
CASSHRGRTEAFF
>.|TRBV7-9|TRBD1|TRBJ1-4
TGTGCCAGCAGCCAGGGGACAGGGGTGGAAAAACTGTTTTTT
CASSQGTGVEKLFF
>once|TRBV13|.|TRBJ2-7
TGTGCCAGCAGCTTTCTCTACGAGCAGTACTTC
CASSFLYEQYF
>.|TRBV5-1|.|TRBJ1-6
TGCGCCAGCAGCCCCTGGACAGAGGATAATTCACCCCTCCACTTT
CASSPWTEDNSPLHF
>.|TRBV5-4|.|TRBJ2-7
TGTGCCAGCAGCTTGGTCTCCAGAAGCGAGCAGTACTTC
CASSLVSRSEQYF
>.|TRBV27|.|TRBJ1-2
TGTGCCAGCAGTTTGACGGGTTCCTATGGCTACACCTTC
CASSLTGSYGYTF
>.|TRBV6-5|TRBD1|TRBJ2-7
TGTGCCAGCAGTGCTCGACAGGGTCGCGAGCAGTACTTC
CASSARQGREQYF
>.|TRBV4-1|.|TRBJ2-2
TGCGCCAGCAGCCAAGGTACGAACACCGGGGAGCTGTTTTTT
CASSQGTNTGELFF
>once|TRBV18|.|TRBJ1-2
TGTGCCAGCTCACTCGACTCTAACTATGGCTACACCTTC
CASSLDSNYGYTF
>few|TRBV7-9|.|TRBJ2-7
TGTGCCAGCAGCTTACCCCGGGACTCCTACGAGCAGTACTTC
CASSLPRDSYEQYF
>.|TRBV2|.|TRBJ2-7
TGTGCCAGCAAAGATGGGGGGGCAAACTCCTACGAGCAGTACTTC
CASKDGGANSYEQYF
>.|TRBV27|TRBD1|TRBJ1-6
TGTGCCAGCAGTACCCGGGGGGGGACAGGGTATAATTCACCCCTCCACTTT
CASSTRGGTGYNSPLHF
>once|TRBV5-1|TRBD1|TRBJ2-2
TGCGCCAGCAGCTTGGGGACAGGGGGAGAAGACGGGGAGCTGTTTTTT
CASSLGTGGEDGELFF
>.|TRBV5-5|.|TRBJ2-2
TGTGCCAGCAGCTTCTTCCCCGGGGAGCTGTTTTTT
CASSFFPGELFF
>.|TRBV19|TRBD1|TRBJ1-1
TGTGCCAGTAGTATGGGACAGGGTTTCACTGAAGCTTTCTTT
CASSMGQGFTEAFF
>.|TRBV19|.|TRBJ1-1
TGTGCCAGTAGTATGGGCCCTCCATGGCGAGAAGCTTTCTTT
CASSMGPPWREAFF
>.|TRBV30|.|TRBJ1-5
TGTGCCTGGAGTTCGGGGAATCAGCCCCAGCATTTT
CAWSSGNQPQHF
>few|TRBV6-5|.|TRBJ1-2
TGTGCCAGCAGTAACGGTCGAGATTGGTATGGCTACACCTTC
CASSNGRDWYGYTF